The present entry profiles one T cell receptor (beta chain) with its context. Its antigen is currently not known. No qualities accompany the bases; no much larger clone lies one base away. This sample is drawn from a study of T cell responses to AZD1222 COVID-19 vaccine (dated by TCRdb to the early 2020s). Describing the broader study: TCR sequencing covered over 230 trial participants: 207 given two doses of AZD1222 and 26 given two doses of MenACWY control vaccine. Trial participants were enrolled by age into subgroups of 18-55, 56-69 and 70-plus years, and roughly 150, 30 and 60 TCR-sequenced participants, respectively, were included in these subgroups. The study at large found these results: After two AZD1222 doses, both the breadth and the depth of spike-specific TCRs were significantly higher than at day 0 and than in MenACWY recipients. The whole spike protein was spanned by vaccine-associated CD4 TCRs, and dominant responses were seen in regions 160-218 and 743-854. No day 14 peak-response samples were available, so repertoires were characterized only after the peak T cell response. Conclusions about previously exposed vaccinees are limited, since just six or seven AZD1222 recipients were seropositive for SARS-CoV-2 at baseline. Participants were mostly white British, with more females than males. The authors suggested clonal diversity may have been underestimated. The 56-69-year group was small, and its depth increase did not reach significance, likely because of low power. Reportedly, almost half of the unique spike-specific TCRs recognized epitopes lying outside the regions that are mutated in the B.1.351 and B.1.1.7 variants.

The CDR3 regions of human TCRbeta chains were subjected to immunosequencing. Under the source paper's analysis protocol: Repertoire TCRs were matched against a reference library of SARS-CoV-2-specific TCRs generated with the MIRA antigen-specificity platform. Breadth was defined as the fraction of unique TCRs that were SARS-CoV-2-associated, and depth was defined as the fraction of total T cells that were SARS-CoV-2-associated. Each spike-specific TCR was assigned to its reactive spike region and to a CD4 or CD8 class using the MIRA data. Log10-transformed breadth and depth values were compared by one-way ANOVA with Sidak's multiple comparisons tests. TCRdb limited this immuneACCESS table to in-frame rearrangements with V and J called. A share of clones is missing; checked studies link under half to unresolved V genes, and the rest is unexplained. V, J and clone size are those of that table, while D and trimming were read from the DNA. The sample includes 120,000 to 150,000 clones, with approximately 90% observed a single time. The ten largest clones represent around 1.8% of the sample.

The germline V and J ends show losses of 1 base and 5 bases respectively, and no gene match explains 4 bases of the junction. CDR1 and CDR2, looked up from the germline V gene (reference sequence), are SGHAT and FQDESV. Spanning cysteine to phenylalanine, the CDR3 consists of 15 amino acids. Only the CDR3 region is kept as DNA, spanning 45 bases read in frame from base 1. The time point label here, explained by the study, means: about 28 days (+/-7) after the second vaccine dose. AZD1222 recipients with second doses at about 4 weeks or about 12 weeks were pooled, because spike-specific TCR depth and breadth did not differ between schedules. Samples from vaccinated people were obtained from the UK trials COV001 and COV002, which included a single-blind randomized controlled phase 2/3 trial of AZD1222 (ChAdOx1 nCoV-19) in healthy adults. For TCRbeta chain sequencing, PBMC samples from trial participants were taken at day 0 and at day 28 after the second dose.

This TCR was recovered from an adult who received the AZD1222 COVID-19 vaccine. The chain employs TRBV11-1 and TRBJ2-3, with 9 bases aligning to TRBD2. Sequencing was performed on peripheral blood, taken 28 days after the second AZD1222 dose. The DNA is TGTGCCAGCAGCTTAGAGGCGGGGGGGAGAGATACGCAGTATTTT. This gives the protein CASSLEAGGRDTQYF. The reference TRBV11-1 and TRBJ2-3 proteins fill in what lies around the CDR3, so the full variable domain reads EAEVAQSPRYKITEKSQAVAFWCDPISGHATLYWYRQILGQGPELLVQFQDESVVDDSQLPKDRFSAERLKGVDSTLKIQPAELGDSAMYLCASSLEAGGRDTQYFGPGTRLTVL.